The source of this TCR beta chain is a study of tumor-infiltrating lymphocytes in oesophageal squamous cell carcinoma. TCRdb re-derived calls from the PCR reads in MiXCR, one entry per CDR3 protein. The repertoire includes around 20,000 distinct CDR3 sequences, 30% to 45% of them detected once, and roughly 21% sits in the top ten. Trimming took off 7 bases at V and 5 bases at J, with 17 bases between the two ends. CDR1 is SGHVS and CDR2 is FQNEAQ in the germline V gene. The CDR3 contains 14 residues. This sequence was found in a male donor with esophageal squamous cell carcinoma. The material sequenced was esophageal tumor tissue. This chain uses TRBV7-8 with TRBJ2-5; the D call may be TRBD1 or TRBD2 (6 bases each). In DNA, the CDR3 is TGTGCCAGCAATCCTTGGGGGCTAGCGGAGACCCAGTACTTC. Its translation: CASNPWGLAETQYF.